One sample yielded the 7 T cell receptor beta chains listed below, sequenced in a study of T cell changes during pregnancy in multiple sclerosis. Method: immunoSEQ multiplex PCR; TCRdb's copy keeps in-frame clones and lacks some. The sample lists tens of thousands of clones; around 89% were seen once. Here the sequenced sample was CD4+ T cells from peripheral blood mononuclear cells, taken in the first trimester of pregnancy. Source of these receptors: a female donor in good health, enrolled as a control in a pregnancy study.

V is TRBV6-4 and J is TRBJ1-1; TRBD1 matches at 7 bases. Germline CDR1 reads MRHNA; CDR2 reads SNTAGT. Germline trimming cut 6 bases from V and 1 base from J; bases unmatched to any gene: 5. This CDR3 spans 14 amino acids. This CDR3 reads CASSLGQQNTEAFF. Written as DNA, the CDR3 is TGTGCCAGCAGCCTGGGACAGCAGAACACTGAAGCTTTCTTT.

The V call is TRBV28, the J call TRBJ1-5, with D perhaps matching TRBD1 (5 bases). CDR3 length equals 15 residues. Trimming took 2 bases from V and 1 from J, leaving 9 bases between them. The germline V gene has CDR1 MDHEN and CDR2 SYDVKM. The CDR3 sequence: CASSLRGNSNQPQHF. CDR3 DNA: TGTGCCAGCAGTTTACGGGGGAACAGCAATCAGCCCCAGCATTTT. Full variable domain (outside the CDR3, taken from reference TRBV28 and TRBJ1-5): DVKVTQSSRYLVKRTGEKVFLECVQDMDHENMFWYRQDPGLGLRLIYFSYDVKMKEKGDIPEGYSVSREKKERFSLILESASTNQTSMYLCASSLRGNSNQPQHFGDGTRLSIL.

The chain carries TRBV19 and TRBJ2-7; 11 bases are a match to TRBD1. The V segment lost 6 bases and the J segment 4 bases; nucleotides outside the gene matches: 8. This CDR3 has 15 amino acids. CDR1 and CDR2 from the germline V gene are LNHDA and SQIVND (reference sequence). The CDR3 protein is CASSPPGQGGYEQYF. As DNA, the CDR3 is TGTGCCAGTAGCCCTCCGGGACAGGGGGGGTACGAGCAGTACTTC.

The V and J genes are TRBV10-3 and TRBJ1-1; 8 nucleotides line up with TRBD1. Germline V gene lookup returns CDR1 ENHRY and CDR2 SYGVKD. Germline trimming cut 8 bases from V and 0 bases from J; bases unmatched to any gene: 2. CDR3 size: 13 residues. The CDR3 is CAIGTGLNTEAFF. DNA for the CDR3: TGTGCCATCGGGACAGGCCTGAACACTGAAGCTTTCTTT.

V usage is TRBV27 and J usage is TRBJ2-1; 11 bases map to TRBD1. V was pared by 6 bases and J by 7 bases, with 8 bases of the junction left unmatched. Looked up from germline, CDR1 is MNHEY and CDR2 is SMNVEV (reference sequence). The CDR3 covers 15 residues. The CDR3 DNA sequence: TGTGCCAGCAGCTTAAGGGGACAGGGGGGAAATGAGCAGTTCTTC. Protein sequence: CASSLRGQGGNEQFF.

This clone was observed once. The rearrangement joins TRBV2 to TRBJ2-3, with 8 bases identical to TRBD1. V gave up 4 bases and J gave up 5 bases; unmatched junction bases: 8. The CDR3 loop spans 15 amino acids. CDR1 is SNHLY, CDR2 FYNNEI, per germline. The CDR3 DNA reads as TGTGCCAGCAGTGTTATTCAGGGGGCTGGAGATACGCAGTATTTT. Its translation is CASSVIQGAGDTQYF.

The gene calls are TRBV5-1 and TRBJ2-7, with 10 bases aligning to TRBD1. Germline V CDR1 and CDR2: SGHRS, YFSETQ. The junction had 2 bases not matched to a gene; V was cut back by 4 bases and J by 1 base. There are 14 residues in the CDR3. The chain's CDR3 is CASSPGQGSYEQYF. CDR3 DNA sequence: TGCGCCAGCAGCCCGGGACAGGGGTCCTACGAGCAGTACTTC.